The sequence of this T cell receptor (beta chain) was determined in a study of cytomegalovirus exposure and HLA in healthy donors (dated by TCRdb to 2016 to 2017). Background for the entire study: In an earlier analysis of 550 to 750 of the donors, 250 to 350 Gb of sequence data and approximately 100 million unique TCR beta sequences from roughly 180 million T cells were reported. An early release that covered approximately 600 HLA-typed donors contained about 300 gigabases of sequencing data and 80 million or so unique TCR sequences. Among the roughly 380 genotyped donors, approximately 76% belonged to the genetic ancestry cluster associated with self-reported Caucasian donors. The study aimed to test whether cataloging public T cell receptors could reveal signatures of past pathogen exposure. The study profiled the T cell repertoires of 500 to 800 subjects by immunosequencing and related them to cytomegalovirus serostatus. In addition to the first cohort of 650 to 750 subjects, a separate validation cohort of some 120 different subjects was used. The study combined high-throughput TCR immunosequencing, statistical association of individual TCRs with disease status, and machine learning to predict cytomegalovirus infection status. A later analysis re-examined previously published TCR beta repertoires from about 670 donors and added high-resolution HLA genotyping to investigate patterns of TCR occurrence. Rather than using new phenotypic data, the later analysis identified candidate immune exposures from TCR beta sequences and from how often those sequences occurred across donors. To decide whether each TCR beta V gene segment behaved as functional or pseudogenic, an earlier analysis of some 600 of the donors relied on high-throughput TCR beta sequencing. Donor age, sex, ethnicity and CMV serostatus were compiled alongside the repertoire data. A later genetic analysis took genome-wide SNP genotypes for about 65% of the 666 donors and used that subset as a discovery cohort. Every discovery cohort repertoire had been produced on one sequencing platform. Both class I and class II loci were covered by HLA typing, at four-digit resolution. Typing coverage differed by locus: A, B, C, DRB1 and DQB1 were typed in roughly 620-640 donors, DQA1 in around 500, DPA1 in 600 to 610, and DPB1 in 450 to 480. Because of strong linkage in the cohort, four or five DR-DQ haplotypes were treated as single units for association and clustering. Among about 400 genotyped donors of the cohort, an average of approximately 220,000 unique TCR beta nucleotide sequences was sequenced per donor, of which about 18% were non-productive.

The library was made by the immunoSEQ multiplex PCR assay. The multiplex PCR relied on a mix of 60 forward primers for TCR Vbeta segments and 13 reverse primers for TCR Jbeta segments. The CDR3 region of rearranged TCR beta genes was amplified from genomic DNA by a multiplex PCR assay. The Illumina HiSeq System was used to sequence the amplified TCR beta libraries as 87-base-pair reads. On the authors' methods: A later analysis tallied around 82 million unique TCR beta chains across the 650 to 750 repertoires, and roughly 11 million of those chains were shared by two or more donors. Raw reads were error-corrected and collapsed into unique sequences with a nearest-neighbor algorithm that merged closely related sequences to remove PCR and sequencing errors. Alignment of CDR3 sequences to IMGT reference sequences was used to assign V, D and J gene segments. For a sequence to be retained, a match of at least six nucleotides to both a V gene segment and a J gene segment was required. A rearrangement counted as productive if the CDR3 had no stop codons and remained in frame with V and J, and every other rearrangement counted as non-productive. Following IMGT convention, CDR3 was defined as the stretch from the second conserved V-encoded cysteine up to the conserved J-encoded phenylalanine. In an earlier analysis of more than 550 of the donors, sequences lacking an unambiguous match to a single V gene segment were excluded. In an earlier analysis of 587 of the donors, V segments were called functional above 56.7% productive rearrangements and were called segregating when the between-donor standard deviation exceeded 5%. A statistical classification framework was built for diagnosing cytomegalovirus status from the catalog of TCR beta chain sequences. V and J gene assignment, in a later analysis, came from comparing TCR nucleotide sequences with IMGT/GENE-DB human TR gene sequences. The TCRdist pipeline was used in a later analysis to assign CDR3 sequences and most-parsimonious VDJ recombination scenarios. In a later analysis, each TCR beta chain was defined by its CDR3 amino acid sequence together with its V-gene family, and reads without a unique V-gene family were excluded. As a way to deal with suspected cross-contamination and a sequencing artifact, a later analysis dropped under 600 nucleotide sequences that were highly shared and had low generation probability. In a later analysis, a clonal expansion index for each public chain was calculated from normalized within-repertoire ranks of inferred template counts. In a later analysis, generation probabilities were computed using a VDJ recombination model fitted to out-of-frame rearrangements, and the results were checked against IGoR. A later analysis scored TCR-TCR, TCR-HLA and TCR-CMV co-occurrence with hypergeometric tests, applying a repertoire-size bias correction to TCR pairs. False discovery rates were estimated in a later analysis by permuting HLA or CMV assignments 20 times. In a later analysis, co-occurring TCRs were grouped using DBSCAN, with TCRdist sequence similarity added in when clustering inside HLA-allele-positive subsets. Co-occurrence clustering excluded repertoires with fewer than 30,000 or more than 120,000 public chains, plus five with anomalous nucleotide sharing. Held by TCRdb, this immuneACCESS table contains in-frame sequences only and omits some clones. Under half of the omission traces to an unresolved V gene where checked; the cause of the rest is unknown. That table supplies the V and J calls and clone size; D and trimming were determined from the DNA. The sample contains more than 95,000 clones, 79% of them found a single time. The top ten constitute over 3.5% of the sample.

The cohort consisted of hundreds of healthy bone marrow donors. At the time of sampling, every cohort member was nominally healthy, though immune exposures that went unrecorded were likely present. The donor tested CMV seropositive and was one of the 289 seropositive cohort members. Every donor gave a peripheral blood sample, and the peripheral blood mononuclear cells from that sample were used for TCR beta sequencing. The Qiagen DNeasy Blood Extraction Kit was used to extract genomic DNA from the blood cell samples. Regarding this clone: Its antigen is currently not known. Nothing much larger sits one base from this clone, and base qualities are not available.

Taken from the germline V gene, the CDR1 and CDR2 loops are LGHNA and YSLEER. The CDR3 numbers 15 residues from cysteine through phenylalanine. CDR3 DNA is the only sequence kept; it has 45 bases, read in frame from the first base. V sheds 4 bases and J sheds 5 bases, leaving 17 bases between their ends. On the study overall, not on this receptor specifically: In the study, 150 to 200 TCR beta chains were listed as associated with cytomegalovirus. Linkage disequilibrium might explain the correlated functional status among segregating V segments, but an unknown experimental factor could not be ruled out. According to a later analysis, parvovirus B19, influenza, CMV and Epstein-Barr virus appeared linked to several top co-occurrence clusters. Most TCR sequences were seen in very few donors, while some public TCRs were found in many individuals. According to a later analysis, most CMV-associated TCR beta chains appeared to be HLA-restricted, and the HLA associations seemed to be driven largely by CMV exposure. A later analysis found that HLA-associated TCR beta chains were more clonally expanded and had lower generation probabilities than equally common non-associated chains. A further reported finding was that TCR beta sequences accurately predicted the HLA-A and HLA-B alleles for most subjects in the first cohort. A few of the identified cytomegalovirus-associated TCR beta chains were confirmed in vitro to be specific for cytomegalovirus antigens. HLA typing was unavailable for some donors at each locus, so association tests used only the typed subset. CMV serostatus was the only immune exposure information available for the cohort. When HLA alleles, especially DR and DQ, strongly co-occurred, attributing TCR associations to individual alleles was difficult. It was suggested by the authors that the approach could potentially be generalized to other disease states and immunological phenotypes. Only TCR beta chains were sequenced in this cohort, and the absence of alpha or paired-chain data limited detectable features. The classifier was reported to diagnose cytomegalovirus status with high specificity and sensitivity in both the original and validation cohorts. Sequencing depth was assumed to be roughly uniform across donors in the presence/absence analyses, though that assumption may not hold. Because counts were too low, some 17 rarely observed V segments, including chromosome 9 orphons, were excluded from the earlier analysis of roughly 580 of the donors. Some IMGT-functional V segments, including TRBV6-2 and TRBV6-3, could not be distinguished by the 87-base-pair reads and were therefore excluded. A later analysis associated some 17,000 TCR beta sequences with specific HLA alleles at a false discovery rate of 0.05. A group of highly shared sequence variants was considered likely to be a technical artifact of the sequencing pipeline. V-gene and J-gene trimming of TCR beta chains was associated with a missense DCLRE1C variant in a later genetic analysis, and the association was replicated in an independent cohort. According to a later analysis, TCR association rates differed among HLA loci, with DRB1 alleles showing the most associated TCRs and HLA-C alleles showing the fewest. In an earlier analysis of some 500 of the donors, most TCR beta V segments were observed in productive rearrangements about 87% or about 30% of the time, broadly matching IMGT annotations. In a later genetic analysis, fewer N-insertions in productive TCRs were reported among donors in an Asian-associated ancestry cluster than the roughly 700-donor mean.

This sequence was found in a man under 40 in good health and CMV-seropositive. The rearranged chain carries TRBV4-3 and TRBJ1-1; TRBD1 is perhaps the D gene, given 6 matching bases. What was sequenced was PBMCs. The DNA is TGCGCCAGCAGCCTCGGTTTGGGGGCAAGGACTGAAGCTTTCTTT. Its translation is CASSLGLGARTEAFF.